The next 5 T cell receptor beta chains were all read from a single sample in a study of T cells after yellow fever vaccination. TCRdb reprocessed the 5' RACE reads via MiXCR and lists one record per CDR3 protein. The repertoire has some 500,000 distinct CDR3 sequences, 13% of them found once; the top ten carry over 11%. The sequences come from PBMCs, collected on the day of the yellow fever booster vaccination. These receptors all come from a man aged 25 to 40 who received the YFV17D yellow fever vaccine.

The chain joins TRBV29-1 to TRBJ2-7; D possibly corresponds to TRBD2 (5 bases). Germline CDR1 is SQVTM and CDR2 is ANQGSEA. The CDR3 sequence is 13 residues long. Trimming stripped 2 bases from V and 1 base from J, with 9 bases between. In DNA form, the CDR3 reads TGCAGCGTTGAATGGGGAGCGTCCTACGAGCAGTACTTC. This encodes CSVEWGASYEQYF.

V and J are TRBV9 and TRBJ2-1; the D gene could be TRBD1 or TRBD2 (5 bases each). Germline V CDR1 and CDR2: SGDLS, YYNGEE. Trimming left V 0 bases short and J 8 bases short, with 15 bases between. The length of the CDR3 is 15 residues. The CDR3: CASSVGGGHGHEQFF. The CDR3 DNA is TGTGCCAGCAGCGTAGGTGGAGGACACGGCCATGAGCAGTTCTTC.

This clonotype turned up a few times. The chain joins TRBV7-2 to TRBJ1-6; no firm D call. Germline CDR1 is SGHTA and CDR2 is FQGNSA. The ends were cut back, 5 bases at V and 9 bases at J, with 11 bases in the middle. The CDR3 consists of 13 residues. CDR3 in DNA: TGTGCCAGCAGCCCCGTGTGGGGTTCACCCCTCCACTTT. Its translation: CASSPVWGSPLHF.

There are a few counts of this clonotype. V and J are TRBV6-2 or TRBV6-3 and TRBJ2-7; no reliable D call. V dropped 6 bases and J dropped 5 bases, with 11 bases sitting between them. The CDR3 consists of 12 residues. The V gene's germline CDR1 is MNHEY and CDR2 SVGEGT. The CDR3 DNA reads TGTGCCAGCAGGGACCCGGAAGACGAGCAGTACTTC. Protein product: CASRDPEDEQYF.

V gene TRBV7-9 combines with J gene TRBJ2-1; unclear D gene. V lost 7 bases and J 7 bases, leaving 8 bases between the germline ends. The CDR3 length is 11 residues. CDR1 is SEHNR, CDR2 FQNEAQ, per germline (reference sequence). CDR3 sequence: CASNRENEQFF. The CDR3 nucleotides are TGTGCCAGCAACCGAGAGAATGAGCAGTTCTTC.